This T cell receptor (beta chain) came from a study of regulatory T cells. Study results and limitations: In CD3G-deficient patients, conventional CD4+ T cells were enriched for hydrophobic CDR3 residues at positions 6 and 7.

Germline CDR1 MGHRA, CDR2 YSYEKL. CDR3 length equals 14 residues. V was cut by 0 bases and J by 6 bases, with 9 bases left in between. Of note for this clone: Its cognate antigen is unknown.

The primer mix had 52 TRBV and 13 TRBJ primers. The repertoire was sequenced with immunoSEQ multiplex PCR; TCRdb's copy has only in-frame clones and lacks some. The sample carries about 35,000 clones, roughly 90% recorded once. The source is a person in their late teens or twenties with CD3G deficiency. The chain employs TRBV4-1 and TRBJ1-5, with D perhaps matching TRBD1 (6 bases). The sample taken for sequencing was conventional CD4+ T cells sorted from blood. The DNA for the CDR3 is TGCGCCAGCAGCCAAGATGGCAGGGGTCAGCCCCAGCATTTT. It translates to CASSQDGRGQPQHF.